This entry concerns a single T cell receptor beta chain. In the authors' workflow: Nucleated cell counts were estimated from reference gene primer amplification. Profiled with immunoSEQ multiplex PCR; TCRdb holds only in-frame clones, not every one. The V and J calls and clone size are taken from that table; D and trimming were inferred from the DNA. Of 90,000 to 120,000 clones in the sample, about 87% are singletons; the top ten hold roughly 14%. CDR1 SGHAT and CDR2 FQNNGV come from the germline V gene. This CDR3 is built from 15 residues. The V gene end was trimmed by 1 base and the J gene end by 7 bases; junction bases not matched to a gene: 7. This sample stems from a study of blood T cell repertoires in COVID-19. Study-level background: Acute-phase and convalescent COVID-19 samples originated in the United States, Italy and Spain. Sample material is recorded as cDNA or gDNA derived from T cells, B-cell-depleted T cells, or PBMCs.

The source is a man aged 50-59 years with acute or convalescent COVID-19. The chain couples TRBV11-2 to TRBJ2-1; TRBD2 aligns across 7 bases. The sequencing input was peripheral blood. CDR3 DNA sequence: TGTGCCAGCAGCTTAGGACTAGCCCTAGGGAATGAGCAGTTCTTC. This sequence encodes CASSLGLALGNEQFF.